The T cell receptor (beta chain) described here comes from a study of T-cell memory formation after mild COVID-19. TCRdb recomputed calls from the 5' RACE reads with MiXCR, one row per CDR3 protein. The top ten hold about 2.2% of the sample, which has fewer than 150,000 distinct CDR3 sequences, less than 6.5% seen once. About this clonotype itself: The antigen remains unidentified.

CDR1 DFQATT and CDR2 SNEGSKA come from the germline V gene (reference sequence). The CDR3 covers 16 residues. The V end lost 1 base, the J end lost 6 bases, and 18 bases lay between the germline ends. Study-wide results and caveats: Shrinking CD4+ clones resided mostly in CM and EM, and CD8+ ones in EMRA.

The chain recombines TRBV20-1 with TRBJ1-4, with D perhaps matching TRBD1 (5 bases). The origin of this receptor is an adult woman who had mild COVID-19 (a few samples of this study predate the infection). Cell type and time point are not known. The sequenced sample consisted of PBMCs or a T cell subset sorted from them (not recorded which). CDR3 protein: CSARAPRRARYEKLFF. Here the CDR3 DNA reads TGCAGTGCTAGAGCCCCCCGCAGGGCACGGTATGAAAAACTGTTTTTT.